These 23 T cell receptor beta chains share one sample of origin, sequenced in a study of T cells in Graves' hyperthyroidism and ophthalmopathy. TCR beta CDR3 region amplification was performed from RNA transcripts. A set of HTBI primers served as the primers for a first-round RT-PCR of the TCR CDR3. TCRdb redid the calling of the multiplex PCR reads with MiXCR, one entry per CDR3 protein. The table lists about 610,000 distinct CDR3 sequences, over 12% of them singletons. Sequencing was done on a sample of blood. The source is a woman aged 35 to 49 with Graves' ophthalmopathy.

This clonotype appeared many times. The CDR3 DNA follows: TGTGCCAGCAGCCAGCCAGGGGGGCTGGAGCAGTACTTC. It translates to CASSQPGGLEQYF. The chain combines TRBV3-1 with TRBJ2-7; tentatively, D is TRBD1 (7 bases). CDR3 size: 13 residues. Germline CDR1 LGHDT, CDR2 YNNKEL (reference sequence). Between the trimmed V and J ends, which lost 3 bases and 7 bases, there was a span of 13 bases.

Many counts were recorded for this clonotype. The rearrangement joins TRBV12-3 or TRBV12-4 to TRBJ1-2; a weak D match, TRBD1 (5 bases). The ends were cut back, 1 base at V and 6 bases at J, with 9 bases in the middle. The CDR3 extends over 13 amino acids. CDR3 in amino acids: CASSLDLRDGYTF. The CDR3 DNA reads TGTGCCAGCAGTTTAGACCTCAGGGATGGCTACACCTTC.

This clonotype showed up many times. This sequence joins TRBV29-1 and TRBJ1-5; perhaps TRBD1 as D (5 bases). The CDR3 covers 14 residues. The germline gives CDR1 SQVTM, CDR2 ANQGSEA. The V end lost 6 bases, the J end lost 0 bases, and 12 bases lay between the germline ends. This chain's CDR3 is CSVYGTDSNQPQHF. CDR3 DNA: TGCAGCGTCTACGGGACGGATAGCAATCAGCCCCAGCATTTT.

This clonotype has at least ten counts. The V and J genes are TRBV7-2 and TRBJ2-7; 11 bases line up with TRBD2. V dropped 6 bases and J dropped 5; count of bases not matched to a gene: 9. The CDR3 extends over 15 amino acids. Germline CDR1 and CDR2: SGHTA and FQGNSA. The CDR3 coding sequence is TGTGCCAGCAGGGTCACTAGCGGGAGCTTCCACGAGCAGTACTTC. Amino acids: CASRVTSGSFHEQYF. The full variable domain, completed using reference TRBV7-2 and TRBJ2-7, is GAGVSQSPSNKVTEKGKDVELRCDPISGHTALYWYRQSLGQGLEFLIYFQGNSAPDKSGLPSDRFSAERTGGSVSTLTIQRTQQEDSAVYLCASRVTSGSFHEQYFGPGTRLTVT.

This clonotype was seen just once. CDR3 sequence: CATSTARQDNLYGYTF. The CDR3 DNA sequence: TGTGCCACCAGCACAGCCCGACAGGATAACCTCTATGGCTACACCTTC. The chain combines TRBV15 with TRBJ1-2; possible D gene TRBD1, 6 bases. The CDR3 spans 16 residues. Germline assignment: CDR1 LNHNV and CDR2 YYDKDF (reference sequence). V lost 4 bases to trimming and J lost 4 bases, with 19 bases between them.

V usage is TRBV5-1 and J usage is TRBJ2-6; D is possibly TRBD1 (7 bases). The CDR3 length is 17 residues. Looked up from germline, CDR1 is SGHRS and CDR2 is YFSETQ. Deletions cut 4 bases from V and 5 bases from J, with 19 bases between. The CDR3 is CASSPMEGASWANVLTF. For the CDR3, the DNA is TGCGCCAGCAGCCCCATGGAGGGGGCTTCCTGGGCCAACGTCCTGACTTTC.

This clonotype was detected many times. The chain uses TRBV6-2 or TRBV6-3 and TRBJ2-7; 12 nucleotides align to TRBD2. CDR1 MNHEY and CDR2 SVGEGT come from the germline V gene. The V gene end was trimmed by 5 bases and the J gene end by 5 bases; junction bases not matched to a gene: 10. The CDR3 spans 16 residues. The CDR3 nucleotides are TGTGCCAGCAGTCTACTTAAACGACTAGCGGGAGACGAGCAGTACTTC. Its translation: CASSLLKRLAGDEQYF.

The chain carries TRBV13 and TRBJ2-2, with 7 nucleotides matching TRBD1. CDR1 PRHDT and CDR2 FYEKMQ come from the germline V gene (reference sequence). The V segment lost 6 bases and the J segment 7 bases; nucleotides outside the gene matches: 17. The CDR3 is 17 residues long. The CDR3 DNA follows: TGTGCCAGCAGAAACAGGGGCGCGATCGGCGAGGACGGGGAGCTGTTTTTT. This encodes CASRNRGAIGEDGELFF.

This clonotype has a handful of counts. The chain carries TRBV11-1 and TRBJ2-7, with TRBD1 matching 7 bases. The CDR3 runs to 13 residues. V trimming: 5 bases; J trimming: 5 bases; junction bases outside the gene matches: 6. Germline loops: CDR1 SGHAT, CDR2 FQDESV (reference sequence). In nucleotides, the CDR3 is TGTGCCAGCAGCCAGAACACAGGGGACGAGCAGTACTTC. The encoded protein is CASSQNTGDEQYF.

In its sample, this clonotype was seen many times. The gene calls are TRBV20-1 and TRBJ2-7; D is uncertain. V gave up 2 bases and J gave up 2 bases, with 16 bases separating them. CDR3 size: 15 residues. Germline V gives CDR1 DFQATT, CDR2 SNEGSKA (reference sequence). The CDR3 coding sequence is TGCAGTGCTAGATCTGACCTGGAGACGCCCTACGAGCAGTACTTC. Protein product: CSARSDLETPYEQYF.

The genes are TRBV7-3 and TRBJ1-1; 7 bases map to TRBD1. The CDR3 is 13 residues long. Germline V gene sequence: CDR1 SGHTA, CDR2 FQGTGA. Trimming at V came to 2 bases and at J to 8 bases, leaving 5 bases not matched to a gene. CDR3 residues: CASSLLDRAEAFF. CDR3 nucleotides: TGTGCCAGCAGCTTACTTGACAGGGCCGAAGCTTTCTTT.

V usage is TRBV30 and J usage is TRBJ1-6; D gene uncertain. V was cut by 3 bases and J by 9 bases, with 12 bases left in between. This CDR3 has 13 residues. Germline loops: CDR1 GTSNPN, CDR2 SVGIG (reference sequence). CDR3 residues: CAWSASGRSPLHF. The CDR3 bases are TGTGCCTGGAGCGCTAGTGGGCGTTCACCCCTCCACTTT.

This clonotype was detected ten times or more. This rearrangement joins TRBV20-1 to TRBJ2-7; TRBD2 matches at 11 bases. Germline loops: CDR1 DFQATT, CDR2 SNEGSKA (reference sequence). V was clipped by 5 bases and J by 3 bases; unmatched bases: 9. The CDR3 contains 15 residues. CDR3 in DNA: TGCAGTGCTTCAGGGACTAGCGGTAGGCACTACGAGCAGTACTTC. Translated, it gives CSASGTSGRHYEQYF.

This clonotype has at least ten counts. This chain connects TRBV29-1 to TRBJ1-2; 9 positions match TRBD1. Trimming cost V 1 base and J 1 base; bases outside gene matches: 1. The CDR3 is 14 amino acids. Germline CDR1 SQVTM, CDR2 ANQGSEA. The CDR3 bases are TGCAGCGTTGAAGGACAGGGGGATAACTATGGCTACACCTTC. Residues: CSVEGQGDNYGYTF.

This clonotype came up many times. The genes are TRBV28 and TRBJ1-2; 12 nucleotides line up with TRBD1. The CDR3 spans 14 residues. V was pared by 6 bases and J by 6 bases, with 5 bases of the junction left unmatched. Germline V gene sequence: CDR1 MDHEN, CDR2 SYDVKM. CDR3 sequence (DNA): TGTGCCAGCAGCCGGGACAGGGGGCAACATGGCTACACCTTC. Protein: CASSRDRGQHGYTF.

This clonotype appeared many times. The chain uses TRBV5-1 and TRBJ2-6; 8 positions agree with TRBD1. The CDR3 has 16 amino acids. Looked up from germline, CDR1 is SGHRS and CDR2 is YFSETQ. V was pared by 7 bases and J by 1 base, with 7 bases of the junction left unmatched. DNA of the CDR3: TGCGCCAGCCACAGGGGGGAGACGTCTGGGGCCAACGTCCTGACTTTC. It encodes CASHRGETSGANVLTF.

This clonotype was counted many times. The rearrangement links TRBV15 to TRBJ2-7, with 9 bases that match TRBD2. Germline V lookup: CDR1 LNHNV, CDR2 YYDKDF (reference sequence). The trim removed 1 base at V and 2 bases at J, leaving 3 bases unmatched. The CDR3 is 15 residues long. In DNA, the CDR3 is TGTGCCACCAGCAGAGGACTAGCGGATACCTACGAGCAGTACTTC. This gives the protein CATSRGLADTYEQYF.

The chain recombines TRBV5-8 with TRBJ1-5; the D is unclear. The CDR3 length is 12 residues. Trimming left V 6 bases short and J 12 bases short, with 16 bases between. Germline CDR1 SGHTS, CDR2 YDEGEE. The chain's CDR3 is CASTSRVGSQHF. CDR3 DNA: TGTGCCAGCACCTCCCGGGTAGGGAGCCAGCATTTT.

Many counts were recorded for this clonotype. The CDR3: CAISEGVTDTGELFF. The CDR3 DNA is TGTGCCATCAGTGAGGGGGTGACGGACACCGGGGAGCTGTTTTTT. The J gene is TRBJ2-2, the V gene TRBV10-3; D gene ambiguous. Trimming took off 2 bases at V and 3 bases at J, with 10 bases between the two ends. The CDR3 covers 15 residues. CDR1 ENHRY and CDR2 SYGVKD come from the germline V gene.

Concerning this clonotype itself: Because the CDR3 is missing its conserved closing phenylalanine or tryptophan, this is likely a read error. The chain employs TRBV6-5 and TRBJ1-1; 7 positions agree with TRBD1. Trimming took 2 bases from V and 3 from J; bases not matched to a gene: 0. The CDR3 length is 13 residues. Germline V gene lookup returns CDR1 MNHEY and CDR2 SVGAGI. The CDR3 DNA reads as TGTGCCAGCAGTTACAGGGGGCACACTGAAGCTTTCCTT. This sequence encodes CASSYRGHTEAFL.

At least ten counts were recorded for this clonotype. The gene calls are TRBV20-1 and TRBJ1-1, with TRBD1 matching 8 bases. CDR1 DFQATT and CDR2 SNEGSKA come from the germline V gene (reference sequence). Trimming at V came to 0 bases and at J to 5 bases, leaving 14 bases not matched to a gene. The CDR3 runs to 17 residues. This CDR3 reads CSARDDGVNRDRTEAFF. As DNA, the CDR3 is TGCAGTGCTAGAGATGACGGGGTCAACAGGGACAGGACTGAAGCTTTCTTT.

The chain recombines TRBV3-1 with TRBJ2-7, with D perhaps TRBD2 (6 bases). The CDR3 runs 16 residues. The germline CDR1 and CDR2 sequences are LGHDT and YNNKEL (reference sequence). The V end lost 2 bases, the J end lost 6 bases, and 20 bases lay between the germline ends. Here the CDR3 DNA reads TGTGCCAGCAGCCAAAGATCGGGGTCGGGAGTGGGCGAGCAGTACTTC. This gives the protein CASSQRSGSGVGEQYF.

The V and J genes are TRBV5-1 and TRBJ2-7, with 7 bases lining up with TRBD1. Trimming at V came to 6 bases and at J to 1 base, leaving 7 bases not matched to a gene. The CDR3 runs to 14 residues. CDR1 and CDR2 from the germline V gene are SGHRS and YFSETQ. This chain's CDR3 is CASNRDRPSYEQYF. The CDR3 bases are TGCGCCAGCAACCGGGACAGACCATCCTACGAGCAGTACTTC.